One T cell receptor beta chain is described in this entry. Its specificity is unknown. This PCR relied on a set of 60 Vbeta primers and 13 Jbeta primers. Only in-frame clones appear in the TCRdb table, and some are missing; sequencing was by immunoSEQ multiplex PCR. The sample shows 60,000 to 70,000 clones, approximately 68% of them seen only once. Germline lookup yields CDR1 LGHNA and CDR2 YNFKEQ. The CDR3 is 15 residues long. V shed 1 base and J 5 bases; nucleotides not matched to a gene: 7. The data belong to a study of cytomegalovirus exposure and HLA in healthy donors. Study results and caveats: A classifier reportedly called cytomegalovirus status with high sensitivity and specificity. Likely technical artifact: a cluster of highly shared sequence variants.

Sequenced input: PBMCs. The V call is TRBV4-2, the J call TRBJ1-1; TRBD1 aligns across 7 bases. The source is a woman aged 25 to 45 in good health and CMV-seronegative. In nucleotides, the CDR3 is TGTGCCAGCAGCCAAGTGGGAGACAGGGAGACTGAAGCTTTCTTT. Protein: CASSQVGDRETEAFF.